This passage covers 5 T cell receptor beta chains from one sample sequenced in a study of molecular identifiers for immune sequencing clone quantification. TCRdb processed the PCR reads anew with MiXCR; each CDR3 protein has one entry. The table shows approximately 54,000 distinct CDR3 sequences, with roughly 24% occurring only once. The material sequenced was naive CD8+ T cells from blood, with Jurkat cell RNA spiked in. Subset noted: FACS-sorted CD8+CD4-CCR7+CD45RA+ naive T cells. Every receptor here comes from a human donor in good health. Some libraries in this study had Jurkat cell RNA spiked in.

A few counts support this clonotype. The chain joins TRBV15 to TRBJ2-2; 8 bases are a match to TRBD2. Germline assignment: CDR1 LNHNV and CDR2 YYDKDF (reference sequence). J lost 6 bases, V lost 0 bases, and 9 bases had no gene match. This CDR3 contains 17 residues. The chain's CDR3 is CATSRDTGTSLAGELFF. The DNA for the CDR3 is TGTGCCACCAGCAGAGATACCGGGACTAGTCTAGCCGGGGAGCTGTTTTTT.

Ten or more counts support this clonotype. V gene TRBV28 combines with J gene TRBJ1-3, with D possibly matching TRBD1 (5 bases). Trimming took off 6 bases at V and 4 bases at J, with 13 bases between the two ends. The CDR3 extends over 14 amino acids. Germline CDR1 is MDHEN and CDR2 is SYDVKM. This CDR3 reads CASSLQGHGNTIYF. Written as DNA, the CDR3 is TGTGCCAGCAGCCTTCAGGGTCACGGAAACACCATATATTTT.

This clonotype was detected many times. This chain links TRBV18 with TRBJ2-3, with D uncertain. Germline values: CDR1 KGHSH, CDR2 LQKENI. The CDR3 totals 14 residues. The V end lost 6 bases, the J end lost 3 bases, and 13 bases lay between the germline ends. DNA of the CDR3: TGTGCCAGCTCCCGCGGAGATGGGACAGATACGCAGTATTTT. As protein: CASSRGDGTDTQYF.

The chain carries TRBV6-2 or TRBV6-3 and TRBJ1-1; maybe TRBD1 (6 bases). The germline V gene has CDR1 MNHEY and CDR2 SVGEGT. Trimming pared 2 bases from V and 0 bases from J, leaving 16 bases between. The CDR3 extends over 17 amino acids. The CDR3 is CASSYSQGQNMNTEAFF. The DNA of the CDR3 is TGTGCCAGCAGTTACAGTCAAGGACAGAACATGAACACTGAAGCTTTCTTT.

The J gene is TRBJ2-7, the V gene TRBV27; 8 nucleotides match TRBD2. Germline CDR1 and CDR2: MNHEY and SMNVEV (reference sequence). The CDR3 is 12 residues long. The V and J ends lost 10 bases and 3 bases, in that order; junction bases with no gene match: 5. Here the CDR3 reads CATGTRDYEQYF. CDR3 nucleotide sequence: TGTGCCACCGGGACTAGAGACTACGAGCAGTACTTC.